One sample yielded the 13 T cell receptor beta chains listed below, sequenced in a study of blood T cell repertoires in COVID-19. Measured with immunoSEQ multiplex PCR; TCRdb has only the in-frame clones, and not every one. The sample consists of under 250,000 clones, roughly 85% of them appearing once. Sequencing used peripheral blood. The receptors were sampled from a man aged 18 to 30 with active or convalescent COVID-19.

A note on this clone: Mismatch with germline at one junction end may stem from a read error. This chain links TRBV11-2 with TRBJ2-5; tentative D call: TRBD2 (10 bases). CDR3 size: 14 residues. The germline V gene encodes CDR1 SGHAT and CDR2 FQNNGV. This CDR3 is CASSGQGLAGAINF. The DNA for the CDR3 is TGTGCCAGCAGCGGACAGGGGCTAGCGGGGGCGATTAACTTC.

In its sample, this clone was seen once. The rearrangement uses TRBV7-3 and TRBJ2-1; 10 nucleotides match TRBD2. This CDR3 is built from 16 residues. V lost 5 bases to trimming and J lost 4 bases; unmatched junction nucleotides: 8. Germline CDR1 SGHTA, CDR2 FQGTGA. The CDR3 sequence: CASSPTGTSAYNEQFF. The CDR3 DNA sequence: TGTGCCAGCAGCCCCACCGGGACTAGCGCTTACAATGAGCAGTTCTTC. The full variable domain, with the rest looked up from reference TRBV7-3 and TRBJ2-1, is GAGVSQTPSNKVTEKGKYVELRCDPISGHTALYWYRQSLGQGPEFLIYFQGTGAADDSGLPNDRFFAVRPEGSVSTLKIQRTERGDSAVYLCASSPTGTSAYNEQFFGPGTRLTVL.

The chain links TRBV4-2 to TRBJ1-5; D gene ambiguous. This CDR3 has 16 residues. The V gene lost 4 bases and the J gene lost 4 bases, with 17 bases spanning the gap. Germline CDR1 LGHNA, CDR2 YNFKEQ. The CDR3 here is CASSPVTPPINQPQHF. In nucleotides, the CDR3 is TGTGCCAGCAGCCCCGTAACTCCCCCAATTAATCAGCCCCAGCATTTT.

The CDR3 protein is CASSSNQGTSVRGSETQYF. The CDR3 DNA reads TGTGCCAGCAGCTCCAACCAAGGGACTAGCGTAAGGGGGTCAGAGACCCAGTACTTC. The gene calls are TRBV5-8 and TRBJ2-5, with TRBD2 identical over 10 bases. Germline values: CDR1 SGHTS, CDR2 YDEGEE. V shed 3 bases, J shed 4 bases, and the junction held 18 bases outside the gene matches. The CDR3 length is 19 residues.

The chain combines TRBV3-1 (or the pseudogene TRBV3-2) with TRBJ2-2; TRBD1 matches 7 bases. Germline V lookup: CDR1 LGHDT, CDR2 YNNKEL (reference sequence). The CDR3 is 15 residues long. V dropped 5 bases and J dropped 5; count of bases not matched to a gene: 8. The DNA for the CDR3 is TGTGCCAGCAGCTTCACAGGGGTTCAAACCGGGGAGCTGTTTTTT. Protein product: CASSFTGVQTGELFF.

The V gene is TRBV19, the J gene TRBJ2-5; D not resolved. CDR1 and CDR2 from the germline V gene are LNHDA and SQIVND (reference sequence). This CDR3 region has 12 residues. V gave up 4 bases and J gave up 3 bases, with 6 bases separating them. The CDR3 nucleotides read TGTGCCAGTAGTACAAAAAAAGAGACCCAGTACTTC. Translated: CASSTKKETQYF.

The chain recombines TRBV10-1 with TRBJ1-5; a weak D match, TRBD1 (5 bases). Germline V gene lookup returns CDR1 WNHNN and CDR2 SYGVQD (reference sequence). Trimming removed 3 bases from V and 3 bases from J, with 6 bases in between. This CDR3 has 13 residues. CDR3 DNA: TGCGCCAGCAGTGAAGGGGTCAATCAGCCCCAGCATTTT. It codes for CASSEGVNQPQHF.

The chain combines TRBV7-9 with TRBJ2-7; 9 nucleotides align to TRBD1. CDR1 SEHNR and CDR2 FQNEAQ come from the germline V gene (reference sequence). The CDR3 sequence is 14 residues long. After removal of 5 bases from V and 6 bases from J, the junction contained 8 bases not matched to a gene. The CDR3 region has the DNA TGTGCCAGCAGCCCACGACAGGGGGTGGGCGAGCAGTACTTC. Its translation is CASSPRQGVGEQYF.

The rearrangement joins TRBV5-1 to TRBJ1-1; 7 bases align to TRBD1. The junction had 7 bases not matched to a gene; V was cut back by 1 base and J by 1 base. The CDR3 sequence is 16 residues long. The germline V gene encodes CDR1 SGHRS and CDR2 YFSETQ. In DNA, the CDR3 is TGCGCCAGCAGCTTGACGCCAGGGGGAACGAACACTGAAGCTTTCTTT. Translated, it gives CASSLTPGGTNTEAFF.

V and J are TRBV6-2 or TRBV6-3 and TRBJ2-3; 8 bases match TRBD1. Germline assignment: CDR1 MNHEY and CDR2 SVGEGT. V lost 6 bases and J lost 1; bases outside the gene matches: 9. The CDR3 length is 16 residues. Here the CDR3 DNA reads TGTGCCAGCAGCCCGCTCCCGGGACAGGGCACAGATACGCAGTATTTT. This sequence encodes CASSPLPGQGTDTQYF.

This sequence joins TRBV6-2 or TRBV6-3 and TRBJ2-7; 10 nucleotides agree with TRBD2. V shed 7 bases and J 4 bases; nucleotides not matched to a gene: 13. The germline V gene encodes CDR1 MNHEY and CDR2 SVGEGT. This CDR3 comprises 16 residues. CDR3 in DNA: TGTGCCAGCACCCCAGACAGCGGGAGGGCCAGGTACGAGCAGTACTTC. This sequence encodes CASTPDSGRARYEQYF.

As DNA, the CDR3 is TGTGCCAGTAGCCCCTATAGCAATCAGCCCCAGCATTTT. Protein product: CASSPYSNQPQHF. The chain is built from TRBV19 and TRBJ1-5; no clear D. This CDR3 is built from 13 residues. V lost 6 bases and J lost 0, with 6 bases in between. Germline assignment: CDR1 LNHDA and CDR2 SQIVND (reference sequence).

J is TRBJ2-2 and V is TRBV10-3, with 9 nucleotides matching TRBD1. The CDR3 extends over 15 amino acids. The J segment lost 3 bases and the V segment lost 6 bases, leaving 5 bases of the junction unmatched. Germline lookup yields CDR1 ENHRY and CDR2 SYGVKD. DNA for the CDR3: TGTGCCATCAGAGCGACAGGGGGGGACACCGGGGAGCTGTTTTTT. This encodes CAIRATGGDTGELFF.